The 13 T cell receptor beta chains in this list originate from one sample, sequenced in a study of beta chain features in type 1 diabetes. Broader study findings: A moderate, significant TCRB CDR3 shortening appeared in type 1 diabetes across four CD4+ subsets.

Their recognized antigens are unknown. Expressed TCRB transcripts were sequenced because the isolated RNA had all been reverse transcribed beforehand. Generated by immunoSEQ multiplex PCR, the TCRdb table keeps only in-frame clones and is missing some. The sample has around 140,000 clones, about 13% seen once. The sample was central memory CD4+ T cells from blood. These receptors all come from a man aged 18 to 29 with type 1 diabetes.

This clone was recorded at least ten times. DNA of the CDR3: TGTGCCAGCAGCTTAGTGTTGCGGGGGGGCACAGATACGCAGTATTTT. Translated, it gives CASSLVLRGGTDTQYF. This chain connects TRBV7-2 to TRBJ2-3, with 8 positions matching TRBD2. Trimming at V came to 1 base and at J to 1 base, leaving 4 bases not matched to a gene. CDR1 is SGHTA, CDR2 FQGNSA, per germline. This CDR3 has 16 amino acids.

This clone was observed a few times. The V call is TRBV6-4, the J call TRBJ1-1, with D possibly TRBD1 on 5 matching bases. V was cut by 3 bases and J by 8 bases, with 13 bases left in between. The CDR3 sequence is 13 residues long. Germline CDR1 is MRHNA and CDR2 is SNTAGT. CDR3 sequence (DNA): TGTGCCAGCAGTGAAACCCAGGGATCGGAAGCTTTCTTT. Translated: CASSETQGSEAFF.

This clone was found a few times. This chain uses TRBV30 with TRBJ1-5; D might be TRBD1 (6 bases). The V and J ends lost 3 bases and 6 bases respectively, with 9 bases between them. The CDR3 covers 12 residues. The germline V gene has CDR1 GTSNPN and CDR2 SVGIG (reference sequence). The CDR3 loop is CAWSGGAQPQHF. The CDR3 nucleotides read TGTGCCTGGAGCGGGGGGGCTCAGCCCCAGCATTTT.

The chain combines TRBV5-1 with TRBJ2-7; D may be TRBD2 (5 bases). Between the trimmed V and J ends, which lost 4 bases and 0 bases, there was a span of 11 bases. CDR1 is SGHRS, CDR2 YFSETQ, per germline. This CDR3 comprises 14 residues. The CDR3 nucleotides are TGCGCCAGCAGCACCTCGGGATTCTCCTACGAGCAGTACTTC. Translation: CASSTSGFSYEQYF. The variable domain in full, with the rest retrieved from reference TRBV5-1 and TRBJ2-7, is KAGVTQTPRYLIKTRGQQVTLSCSPISGHRSVSWYQQTPGQGLQFLFEYFSETQRNKGNFPGRFSGRQFSNSRSEMNVSTLELGDSALYLCASSTSGFSYEQYFGPGTRLTVT.

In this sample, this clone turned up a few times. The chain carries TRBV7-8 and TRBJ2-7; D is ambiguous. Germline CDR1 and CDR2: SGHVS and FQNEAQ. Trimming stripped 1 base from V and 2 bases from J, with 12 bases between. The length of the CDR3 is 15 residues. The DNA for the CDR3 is TGTGCCAGCAGCTTAGGCCCGGCCGGACCCTACGAGCAGTACTTC. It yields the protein CASSLGPAGPYEQYF. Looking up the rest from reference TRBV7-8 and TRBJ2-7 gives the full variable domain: GAGVSQSPRYKVAKRGQDVALRCDPISGHVSLFWYQQALGQGPEFLTYFQNEAQLDKSGLPSDRFFAERPEGSVSTLKIQRTQQEDSAVYLCASSLGPAGPYEQYFGPGTRLTVT.

DNA of the CDR3: TGTGCCAGCAGCCTCAGGGGTGAAGGGGAGCTGTTTTTT. Amino acid sequence: CASSLRGEGELFF. V gene TRBV2 combines with J gene TRBJ2-2, with D perhaps TRBD1 (6 bases). In germline, CDR1 is SNHLY, CDR2 FYNNEI. V gave up 6 bases and J gave up 8 bases, with 13 bases separating them. This CDR3 spans 13 amino acids.

The CDR3, as DNA: TGCGCCAGCAGCTTGTGGACGTCGGTCAACGTCCTGACTTTC. Its translation: CASSLWTSVNVLTF. V usage is TRBV5-1 and J usage is TRBJ2-6; no clear D gene. Trimming removed 1 base from V and 9 bases from J, with 11 bases in between. The CDR3 is made up of 14 amino acids. Germline V gene data show CDR1 as SGHRS and CDR2 as YFSETQ.

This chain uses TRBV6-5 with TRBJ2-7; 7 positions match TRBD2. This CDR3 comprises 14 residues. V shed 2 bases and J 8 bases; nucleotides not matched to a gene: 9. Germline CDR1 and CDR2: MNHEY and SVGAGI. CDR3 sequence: CASSYRAAGGKQYF. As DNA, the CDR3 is TGTGCCAGCAGTTACCGAGCTGCCGGGGGGAAGCAGTACTTC.

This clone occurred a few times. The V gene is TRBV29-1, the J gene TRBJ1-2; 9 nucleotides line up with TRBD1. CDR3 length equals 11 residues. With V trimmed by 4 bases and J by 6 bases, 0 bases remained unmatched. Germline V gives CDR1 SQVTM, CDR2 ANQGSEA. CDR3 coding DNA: TGCAGCGTTGGACAGGGGGATGGCTACACCTTC. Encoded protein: CSVGQGDGYTF.

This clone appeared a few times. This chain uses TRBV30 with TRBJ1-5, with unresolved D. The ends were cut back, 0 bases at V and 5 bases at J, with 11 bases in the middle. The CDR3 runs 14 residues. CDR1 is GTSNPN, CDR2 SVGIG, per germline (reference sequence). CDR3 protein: CAWSVLAGDQPQHF. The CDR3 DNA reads TGTGCCTGGAGTGTACTAGCTGGGGATCAGCCCCAGCATTTT.

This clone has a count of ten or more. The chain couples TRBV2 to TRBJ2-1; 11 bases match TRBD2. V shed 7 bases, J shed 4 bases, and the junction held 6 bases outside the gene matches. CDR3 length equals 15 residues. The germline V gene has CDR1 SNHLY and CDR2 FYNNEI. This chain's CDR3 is CASTPLAGGYNEQFF. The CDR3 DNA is TGTGCCAGCACCCCCCTAGCGGGGGGATACAATGAGCAGTTCTTC.

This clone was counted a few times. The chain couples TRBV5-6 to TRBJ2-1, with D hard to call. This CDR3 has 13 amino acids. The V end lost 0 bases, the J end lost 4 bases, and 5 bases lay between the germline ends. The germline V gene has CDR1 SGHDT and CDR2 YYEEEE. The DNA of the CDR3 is TGTGCCAGCAGCTTGGACACGTACAATGAGCAGTTCTTC. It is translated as CASSLDTYNEQFF.

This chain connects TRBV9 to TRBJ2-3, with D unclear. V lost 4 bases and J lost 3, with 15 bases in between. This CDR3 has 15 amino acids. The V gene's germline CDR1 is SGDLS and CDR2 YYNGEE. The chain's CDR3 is CASSLLSLLTDTQYF. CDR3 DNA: TGTGCCAGCAGCTTACTGTCTCTCCTGACAGATACGCAGTATTTT.